The entry below describes one T cell receptor (beta chain). The data were obtained in a study of CD8 T cells in Susac syndrome. With 4 bases clipped from V and 10 bases from J, the junction kept 8 bases outside the gene matches. Germline V CDR1 and CDR2: LGHDT, YNNKEL (reference sequence). This CDR3 is 15 amino acids long. Random-hexamer reverse transcription was applied to roughly 0.5 to 1 ug RNA. TCRdb redid the calling of the immunoSEQ multiplex PCR reads with MiXCR, one entry per CDR3 protein. The sample lists fewer than 90,000 distinct CDR3 sequences, approximately 95% occurring once. This rearrangement joins TRBV3-1 to TRBJ1-6; 9 bases map to TRBD1. The clonotype originates from a human donor with Susac syndrome. Sample: CD8+ T cells from PBMCs. CDR3: CASSRRDRAESPLHF. In DNA form, the CDR3 reads TGTGCCAGCAGCCGGCGGGACAGGGCCGAATCACCCCTCCACTTT.